This note documents a single T cell receptor beta chain sequence. Its antigen is as yet unknown. Time point reported: blood 2 weeks post-SBRT. Stated treatment: 15 Gy SBRT to primary tumor, nephrectomy 4 weeks later. This entry is derived from a study of radiation and T cells in renal cell carcinoma. Whole-study context: Nephrectomy followed 15 Gy stereotactic body radiation by 4 weeks. Study results and caveats: Top tumor clonotypes rose in blood 2 weeks post-radiation, then contracted.

Here immunoSEQ multiplex PCR was the method, and the copy in TCRdb shows in-frame clones only, minus some. The sample lists 60,000 to 80,000 clones; about four fifths were seen once. There are 14 residues in the CDR3. V was clipped by 0 bases and J by 4 bases, with 10 bases between them. Germline V gene sequence: CDR1 SSHAT, CDR2 FNYEAQ (reference sequence). The chain joins TRBV7-7 to TRBJ2-7; no firm D call. The clonotype originates from a man aged 55 to 70 with renal cell carcinoma. Source: blood, taken from a patient whose treatment included radiotherapy and nephrectomy. The chain's CDR3 is CASSLAPVGYEQYF. The CDR3 coding sequence is TGTGCCAGCAGCTTAGCCCCCGTGGGGTACGAGCAGTACTTC.